This TCR beta chain emerged from a study of prognosis after radiotherapy for stage I lung cancer. Background on the study: In this cohort, no one received concurrent therapy with stereotactic body radiotherapy. No significant progression was observed in 15 patients, whereas a few developed distant metastases a median of 7 months after radiotherapy.

Two-round multiplex PCR on genomic DNA was the method by which TCR beta CDR3 was amplified. Initially, in first-round PCR, primers specific to each TRBV and TRBJ gene were used. TCRdb reprocessed the multiplex PCR reads via MiXCR and lists one record per CDR3 protein. The table has under 55,000 distinct CDR3 sequences, 30% to 35% seen once. The CDR3 totals 16 residues. Germline V gene data show CDR1 as GTSNPN and CDR2 as SVGIG (reference sequence). Trimming pared 5 bases from V and 3 bases from J, leaving 22 bases between. About this clonotype: Antigen: not known.

Overall study results and limits: A drop in unique TCR clone counts was seen after stereotactic body radiation therapy, median around 10,000 versus 6,900.

The TCR comes from a donor at least 50 years old with non-small cell lung cancer. The V and J genes are TRBV30 and TRBJ1-1, with a weak D call TRBD1 (6 bases). The sample consisted of PBMCs, taken before or after stereotactic body radiation therapy (not recorded which). The CDR3 protein is CAWATGSTRGDTEAFF. The DNA for the CDR3 is TGTGCCTGGGCCACAGGGAGTACTCGGGGGGACACTGAAGCTTTCTTT.